This TCR beta chain was sequenced for a study of PD-1 blockade in classical Hodgkin lymphoma. Repertoires were generated with immunoSEQ multiplex PCR, while TCRdb's copy carries only in-frame clones and drops some. The sample carries 55,000 to 80,000 clones, about 87% recorded once. Every patient was affected by relapse after autologous stem cell transplantation, while exposure to brentuximab vedotin was not uniform. CDR3 length: 15 residues. After removal of 1 base from V and 4 bases from J, the junction contained 3 bases not matched to a gene. Per germline, CDR1 SGHTA and CDR2 FQGNSA. This chain joins TRBV7-2 and TRBJ1-4; TRBD1 matches 7 bases. The input for sequencing was peripheral blood mononuclear cells (PBMCs), taken at baseline. This sequence originates from a human donor with classical Hodgkin lymphoma. CDR3 residues: CASSLVGQYNEKLFF. In DNA, the CDR3 is TGTGCCAGCAGCTTAGTGGGACAGTATAATGAAAAACTGTTTTTT.